These 20 T cell receptor beta chains originate from one sample sequenced in a study of T cells in localized non-small cell lung cancer. This table comes from immunoSEQ multiplex PCR, and its TCRdb copy is limited to in-frame clones, with some not included. The top ten clones hold about 11% of a sample with about 1,500 clones, approximately 33% of them seen once. The material sequenced was normal lung tissue next to the tumor, taken before any cancer treatment. The receptor source for this set is a man aged 40 to 75 with stage I lung adenocarcinoma.

A word on this clone: Other DNA sequences in this sample translate to the same CDR3. The chain couples TRBV28 to TRBJ1-3, with TRBD1 matching 7 bases. After removal of 6 bases from V and 4 bases from J, the junction contained 9 bases not matched to a gene. The CDR3 contains 15 residues. In germline, CDR1 is MDHEN, CDR2 SYDVKM. CDR3 sequence (DNA): TGTGCCAGCAGATCAGACAGGGTACCGGGAAACACCATATATTTT. It translates to CASRSDRVPGNTIYF.

By share, this clone ranks as large. The CDR3 here is CASSGRGTENTGELFF. DNA for the CDR3: TGTGCCAGCAGCGGGCGAGGGACAGAGAACACCGGGGAGCTGTTTTTT. The rearrangement uses TRBV11-3 and TRBJ2-2, with 7 bases fitting TRBD1. The CDR3 is made up of 16 amino acids. CDR1 is SGHNT and CDR2 is YENEEA in the germline V gene. V trimming: 5 bases; J trimming: 1 base; junction bases outside the gene matches: 7.

The chain employs TRBV29-1 and TRBJ2-1, with a weak D call TRBD2 (6 bases). This CDR3 is built from 15 residues. Trimming left V 3 bases short and J 2 bases short, with 14 bases between. Per the germline V gene, CDR1 is SQVTM and CDR2 is ANQGSEA. The CDR3 spells CSVEFAGSTYNEQFF. The CDR3 nucleotides read TGCAGCGTTGAGTTTGCGGGGAGCACCTACAATGAGCAGTTCTTC.

The table lists this clone with a few counts. The rearrangement uses TRBV18 and TRBJ2-1; no firm D call. CDR1 KGHSH and CDR2 LQKENI come from the germline V gene. CDR3 length: 13 residues. Between the trimmed V and J ends, which lost 0 bases and 8 bases, there was a span of 8 bases. The DNA for the CDR3 is TGTGCCAGCTCACCACCTGGCCGCGATGAGCAGTTCTTC. This sequence encodes CASSPPGRDEQFF.

In its sample, this clone is medium-sized. V is TRBV11-3 and J is TRBJ1-5; TRBD1 matches at 9 bases. The CDR3 loop spans 18 amino acids. V lost 5 bases to trimming and J lost 4 bases; unmatched junction nucleotides: 15. Per the germline V gene, CDR1 is SGHNT and CDR2 is YENEEA. CDR3 sequence (DNA): TGTGCCAGCAGCCAAGTGGGCGCCTGGACAGGGGAAAATCAGCCCCAGCATTTT. Protein: CASSQVGAWTGENQPQHF.

The rearrangement links TRBV5-1 to TRBJ1-3; D is unclear. Germline values: CDR1 SGHRS, CDR2 YFSETQ. V gave up 0 bases and J gave up 0 bases, with 4 bases separating them. The CDR3 covers 14 residues. The CDR3 DNA reads TGCGCCAGCAGCTTGGAGAGCTCTGGAAACACCATATATTTT. Its translation is CASSLESSGNTIYF.

The CDR3 DNA follows: TGTGCCTGGAGTGAACTCCCGGTAGAAAAACTGTTTTTT. This gives the protein CAWSELPVEKLFF. This sequence joins TRBV30 and TRBJ1-4; D unclear. Germline V CDR1 and CDR2: GTSNPN, SVGIG (reference sequence). The CDR3 extends over 13 amino acids. V was clipped by 1 base and J by 8 bases, with 11 bases between them. The whole variable domain, filled in from reference TRBV30 and TRBJ1-4, reads SQTIHQWPATLVQPVGSPLSLECTVEGTSNPNLYWYRQAAGRGLQLLFYSVGIGQISSEVPQNLSASRPQDRQFILSSKKLLLSDSGFYLCAWSELPVEKLFFGSGTQLSVL.

V usage is TRBV5-1 and J usage is TRBJ2-2, with 7 bases fitting TRBD2. V was pared by 7 bases and J by 3 bases, with 9 bases of the junction left unmatched. The CDR3 spans 15 residues. Per germline, CDR1 SGHRS and CDR2 YFSETQ. Written as DNA, the CDR3 is TGCGCCAGCGGGGAGGGGACGGCACACACCGGGGAGCTGTTTTTT. It encodes CASGEGTAHTGELFF.

V usage is TRBV6-8 and J usage is TRBJ2-5; 7 nucleotides align to TRBD1. CDR1 and CDR2 from the germline V gene are MNHGY and SAAAGT. After removal of 8 bases from V and 3 bases from J, the junction contained 9 bases not matched to a gene. The CDR3 loop spans 14 amino acids. The CDR3 is CASRPPQGKETQYF. CDR3 bases: TGTGCCAGCCGGCCTCCACAGGGGAAAGAGACCCAGTACTTC.

The CDR3 bases are TGTGCCTGGAGTGTCCGCGTGACAGGGAAAGATGGCTACACCTTC. Its protein product is CAWSVRVTGKDGYTF. The J gene is TRBJ1-2, the V gene TRBV30; 7 positions agree with TRBD1. Germline loops: CDR1 GTSNPN, CDR2 SVGIG (reference sequence). Trimming at V came to 0 bases and at J to 6 bases, leaving 10 bases not matched to a gene. This CDR3 is built from 15 residues.

V usage is TRBV28 and J usage is TRBJ1-5; D remains unclear. The CDR3 loop spans 12 amino acids. The V end lost 5 bases, the J end lost 3 bases, and 5 bases lay between the germline ends. Germline V CDR1 and CDR2: MDHEN, SYDVKM. In DNA form, the CDR3 reads TGTGCCAGCAGTCCCCCCAATCAGCCCCAGCATTTT. Its translation is CASSPPNQPQHF.

The chain couples TRBV28 to TRBJ2-5; 13 nucleotides align to TRBD2. Trimming at V came to 2 bases and at J to 4 bases, leaving 1 base not matched to a gene. The CDR3 consists of 15 residues. CDR1 is MDHEN, CDR2 SYDVKM, per germline. CDR3 nucleotide sequence: TGTGCCAGCAGTTTAAGACTAGCGGGAGGAGAGACCCAGTACTTC. Translated, it gives CASSLRLAGGETQYF.

The chain couples TRBV7-4 to TRBJ2-3; D is undetermined. V was shortened by 6 bases and J by 4 bases, with 11 bases between the two germline ends. The CDR3 runs to 13 residues. CDR1 is SGHVT and CDR2 is SQSDAQ in the germline V gene. The CDR3 nucleotides are TGTGCCAGCAGTCCTTCTGGCCCAGATACGCAGTATTTT. The encoded protein is CASSPSGPDTQYF.

J is TRBJ2-3 and V is TRBV28; no definite D call. There are 12 residues in the CDR3. Per germline, CDR1 MDHEN and CDR2 SYDVKM. Trimming cost V 3 bases and J 8 bases, with 9 bases left between them. CDR3 nucleotide sequence: TGTGCCAGCAGTTTTGTGGGGTTTACGCAGTATTTT. Translating it yields CASSFVGFTQYF.

The chain employs TRBV30 and TRBJ2-1, with D possibly TRBD1 on 5 matching bases. This CDR3 has 14 amino acids. Per the germline V gene, CDR1 is GTSNPN and CDR2 is SVGIG (reference sequence). V lost 5 bases and J 2 bases, leaving 13 bases between the germline ends. In DNA form, the CDR3 reads TGTGCCTGGGATCTGCAGGGTGCCTACAATGAGCAGTTCTTC. Amino acids: CAWDLQGAYNEQFF.

By sample share, this clone is medium-sized. The same CDR3 is also encoded by other DNA sequences in this sample. The rearrangement uses TRBV11-3 and TRBJ2-7; no reliable D call. This CDR3 is built from 16 residues. V was trimmed by 2 bases and J by 2 bases, leaving 16 bases between them. Germline V gene data show CDR1 as SGHNT and CDR2 as YENEEA. In DNA form, the CDR3 reads TGTGCCAGCAGCTTAACGGGTGGGCTTAGCCCCTACGAGCAGTACTTC. Its translation is CASSLTGGLSPYEQYF.

This clone occurred a few times. V and J are TRBV5-1 and TRBJ2-1; possibly TRBD1 for D (6 bases). With 1 base removed from V and 5 bases from J, the gap between germline ends came to 13 bases. The CDR3 extends over 15 amino acids. Per the germline V gene, CDR1 is SGHRS and CDR2 is YFSETQ. The CDR3 sequence is CASSLLGAANNEQFF. The CDR3 DNA follows: TGCGCCAGCAGCTTGTTGGGGGCCGCTAACAATGAGCAGTTCTTC.

The sample holds one count of this clone. This chain links TRBV28 with TRBJ2-3, with D possibly matching TRBD1 (5 bases). V shed 6 bases and J shed 5 bases, with 18 bases lying between them. Germline V gene data show CDR1 as MDHEN and CDR2 as SYDVKM. The CDR3 covers 15 residues. The chain's CDR3 is CASRRGDRTRDTQYF. DNA for the CDR3: TGTGCCAGCAGAAGGGGTGATAGAACCAGAGATACGCAGTATTTT.

J is TRBJ2-7 and V is TRBV30, with 7 bases aligning to TRBD2. J lost 2 bases, V lost 2 bases, and 9 bases had no gene match. Germline lookup yields CDR1 GTSNPN and CDR2 SVGIG (reference sequence). The CDR3 covers 15 residues. CDR3 DNA sequence: TGTGCCTGGAGTACCCGGGGAGGGCAGCCCTACGAGCAGTACTTC. This sequence encodes CAWSTRGGQPYEQYF.

The J gene is TRBJ2-1, the V gene TRBV6-8; D is unclear. Germline assignment: CDR1 MNHGY and CDR2 SAAAGT. The CDR3 extends over 13 amino acids. With 6 bases removed from V and 0 bases from J, the gap between germline ends came to 6 bases. CDR3 region: CASSRSSYNEQFF. The CDR3 DNA is TGTGCCAGCAGCAGAAGCTCCTACAATGAGCAGTTCTTC.